The clone carrying this TCR beta chain was recorded a few times. Original analysis: Amplification of reference gene primers provided the estimated nucleated cell counts. Sequenced by immunoSEQ multiplex PCR; TCRdb stores in-frame clones only, minus some. V, J and clone size were drawn from that table, and D and trimming were deduced from the DNA. The sample holds about 230,000 clones, 90% seen once. The entry originates in a study of blood T cell repertoires in COVID-19. Study details: The study drew acute and convalescent COVID-19 samples from the United States, Italy and Spain. From T cells, B-cell-depleted T cells, or PBMCs came the material, which was cDNA or gDNA.

The trim removed 7 bases at V and 6 bases at J, leaving 8 bases unmatched. Germline V gene sequence: CDR1 SEHNR, CDR2 FQNEAQ (reference sequence). The CDR3 contains 15 residues. During active infection, Seattle patients enrolled and were then monitored through disease. What was sequenced was peripheral blood. The gene calls are TRBV7-9 and TRBJ2-2; 10 nucleotides match TRBD2. This receptor was identified in a man aged 25-40 years with COVID-19, enrolled during active disease. The CDR3 loop is CASTTGAGGPGELFF. The CDR3 DNA reads as TGTGCCAGCACCACAGGAGCGGGAGGGCCCGGGGAGCTGTTTTTT.